This T cell receptor (beta chain) was obtained from a study of T cells after posttransplantation cyclophosphamide. Between the trimmed V and J ends, which lost 6 bases and 2 bases, there was a span of 8 bases. This CDR3 has 12 residues. CDR1 is MNHEY and CDR2 is SVGEGT in the germline V gene. This clone was seen many times. Its antigen is as yet unknown. Libraries were prepared by immunoSEQ multiplex PCR; TCRdb keeps only in-frame clonotypes and omits some of them. This sample comprises roughly 7,700 clones, none seen once only. Findings of the study overall: Donor CD8+ memory clones often dominated recipient blood repertoires at later times. After PTCy, TRB diversity resembled that of CNI/methotrexate controls. Blood and skin or GI T cell repertoires showed limited TRB overlap.

Cyclophosphamide on days +3 and +4 followed busulfan-fludarabine conditioning and a marrow graft. This sequence was found in a female patient between 55 and 75 years old who received an allogeneic stem cell transplant from an unrelated donor, was CMV-positive, and had acute GVHD only. Some T cells may be provided by the graft donor. This chain connects TRBV6-2 or TRBV6-3 to TRBJ2-7; unclear D gene. Sample: PBMCs, taken 90 to 100 days after allogeneic stem cell transplant with posttransplant cyclophosphamide. CDR3 amino acids: CASSRLPYEQYF. The CDR3 DNA sequence: TGTGCCAGCAGCCGACTCCCCTACGAGCAGTACTTC.